Each of the 6 T cell receptor beta chains below was sequenced from the same sample in a study of vaccination effects on CD4 cells after COVID-19 (dated by TCRdb to between 2021 and 2024). The library was prepared using the immunoSEQ multiplex PCR assay. TCRdb's version of the immuneACCESS table is confined to in-frame rearrangements and falls short of the full clone set. An unresolved V gene accounts for under half of the shortfall where checked; the remainder is of unknown origin. In all, the sample holds around 41,000 clones, and 70% to 80% of those were seen once. Clones ranked in the top ten supply 10% to 12% of the sample. No antigen is known for these receptors. In the ViraFEST assay, PBMC were stimulated with viral peptide pools, and antigen-specific CD4+ T cell clonotypes were then identified by expansion using TCR sequencing. After about 10 days of culture, CD4+ T cells were isolated with the EasySep CD4+ T cell isolation kit. Negative nucleocapsid antibody results before and after vaccination confirmed that the healthy vaccine recipients had no prior SARS-CoV-2 infection.

This material consisted of CD4+ T cells from PBMCs cultured with SARS-CoV-2 spike peptides, taken before COVID-19 vaccination. Reading the label with the study, this specimen's cell subset or site is: SARS-CoV-2 spike overlapping peptide pool stimulation. The receptors shown here come from a human donor who received a COVID-19 vaccine.

The V call is TRBV28, the J call TRBJ2-5; maybe TRBD1 (5 bases). Trimming removed 2 bases at V and 10 bases at J, with 8 bases between. CDR3 length: 11 residues. Looked up from germline, CDR1 is MDHEN and CDR2 is SYDVKM. In DNA, the CDR3 is TGTGCCAGCAGTTTACAGGGCGTCCAGTACTTC. Protein: CASSLQGVQYF.

The chain recombines TRBV3-1 (or the pseudogene TRBV3-2) with TRBJ1-5; 7 bases line up with TRBD1. From germline, CDR1 is LGHDT and CDR2 YNNKEL (reference sequence). The CDR3 length is 15 residues. The CDR3: CADGQAAGNNQPQHF. In nucleotides, the CDR3 is TGTGCGGACGGACAGGCGGCTGGGAACAATCAGCCCCAGCATTTT.

Written as DNA, the CDR3 is TGCGCCAGCAGCTTAGACGGGAGCACAGATACGCAGTATTTT. Translation: CASSLDGSTDTQYF. The V gene is TRBV5-1, the J gene TRBJ2-3; no reliable D call. Germline loops: CDR1 SGHRS, CDR2 YFSETQ. This CDR3 is built from 14 residues. V was pared by 2 bases and J by 0 bases, with 7 bases between.

This clone was counted only a few times. The chain carries TRBV5-1 and TRBJ2-7; D unresolved. V shed 4 bases and J shed 0 bases, with 29 bases lying between them. CDR1 and CDR2 from the germline V gene are SGHRS and YFSETQ. The CDR3 loop spans 20 amino acids. Here the CDR3 reads CASSIAAVWKGKPSSYEQYV. DNA of the CDR3: TGCGCCAGCAGCATCGCAGCCGTGTGGAAGGGAAAACCCTCCTCCTACGAGCAGTACGTC.

The rearrangement joins TRBV2 to TRBJ2-1; 8 bases map to TRBD1. Germline V CDR1 and CDR2: SNHLY, FYNNEI. This CDR3 is 13 amino acids long. V lost 6 bases to trimming and J lost 7 bases; unmatched junction nucleotides: 5. Here the CDR3 reads CASRGDRSNEQFF. Written as DNA, the CDR3 is TGTGCCAGCAGGGGGGACAGGAGTAATGAGCAGTTCTTC.

This clone was seen only a few times. This chain uses TRBV10-2 with TRBJ2-2, with D tentatively TRBD1 (5 bases). In germline, CDR1 is WSHSY, CDR2 SAAADI. Trimming pared 8 bases from V and 1 base from J, leaving 11 bases between. There are 14 residues in the CDR3. Here the CDR3 DNA reads TGCGCCAGCGGGTGGACATTGAACACCGGGGAGCTGTTTTTT. Encoded protein: CASGWTLNTGELFF.